Sequencing of this T cell receptor (beta chain) was carried out in a study of OX40 agonist ivuxolimab in advanced cancers. The germline V and J ends were trimmed by 2 bases and 8 bases, with 10 bases remaining between them. Per germline, CDR1 SGDLS and CDR2 YYNGEE. The CDR3 spans 12 residues. Here immunoSEQ multiplex PCR was the method, and the copy in TCRdb shows in-frame clones only, minus some. The profile covers roughly 50,000 clones, with about 91% appearing a single time and around 9.3% taken by the ten largest. Autoimmune disease history or systemic immunosuppression was exclusionary. This chain connects TRBV9 to TRBJ1-2; maybe TRBD1 (5 bases). The sequence was collected from an adult with an advanced solid tumor such as melanoma, head and neck, liver or kidney cancer. The sample here was CD4+ or CD8+ T cells sorted from blood, taken in a trial of the OX40 agonist ivuxolimab. The CDR3: CASSVGGGGYTF. Here the CDR3 DNA reads TGTGCCAGCAGCGTTGGGGGAGGCGGCTACACCTTC.